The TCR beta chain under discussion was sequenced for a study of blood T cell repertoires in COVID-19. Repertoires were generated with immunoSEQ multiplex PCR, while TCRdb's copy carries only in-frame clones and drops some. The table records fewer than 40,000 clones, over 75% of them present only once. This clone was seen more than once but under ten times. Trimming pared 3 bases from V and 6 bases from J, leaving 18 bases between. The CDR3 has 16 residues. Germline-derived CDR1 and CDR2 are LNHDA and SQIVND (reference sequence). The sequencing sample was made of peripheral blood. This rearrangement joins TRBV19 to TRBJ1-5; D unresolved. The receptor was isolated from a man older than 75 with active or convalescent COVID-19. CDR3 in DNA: TGTGCCAGTAGTATGTCTTCAGGTTGGGTCGCTCAGCCCCAGCATTTT. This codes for CASSMSSGWVAQPQHF. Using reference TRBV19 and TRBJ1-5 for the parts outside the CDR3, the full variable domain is DGGITQSPKYLFRKEGQNVTLSCEQNLNHDAMYWYRQDPGQGLRLIYYSQIVNDFQKGDIAEGYSVSREKKESFPLTVTSAQKNPTAFYLCASSMSSGWVAQPQHFGDGTRLSIL.